A single sample gave rise to the 11 T cell receptor beta chains below, sequenced in a study of blood T cell repertoires in COVID-19. Assay used: immunoSEQ multiplex PCR; TCRdb lists only in-frame clones, some missing. Of 150,000 or so clones listed, approximately 80% are singletons. The sample taken for sequencing was peripheral blood. The origin of the receptors is a woman in her sixties with COVID-19, enrolled during active disease.

This chain links TRBV10-2 with TRBJ1-5, with D unresolved. CDR1 is WSHSY and CDR2 is SAAADI in the germline V gene. With 1 base removed from V and 7 bases from J, the gap between germline ends came to 11 bases. CDR3 length equals 14 residues. The CDR3 DNA follows: TGCGCCAGCAGTGAGTTCGGGGTACGGCAGCCCCAGCATTTT. It translates to CASSEFGVRQPQHF.

The rearrangement uses TRBV27 and TRBJ2-3; possibly TRBD2 for D (6 bases). Germline CDR1 is MNHEY and CDR2 is SMNVEV (reference sequence). This CDR3 region has 16 residues. V was cut by 7 bases and J by 1 base, with 18 bases left in between. The CDR3 loop is CASNGGLRDGTDTQYF. The DNA for the CDR3 is TGTGCCAGCAATGGAGGGCTTAGGGACGGCACAGATACGCAGTATTTT.

The chain carries TRBV28 and TRBJ1-2; 8 bases map to TRBD1. This CDR3 has 14 residues. Per the germline V gene, CDR1 is MDHEN and CDR2 is SYDVKM. V trimming: 1 base; J trimming: 8 bases; junction bases outside the gene matches: 6. The CDR3 loop reads CASSLLGQGSGYTF. CDR3 DNA sequence: TGTGCCAGCAGTTTATTAGGACAGGGAAGCGGCTACACCTTC.

The rearrangement joins TRBV5-5 to TRBJ2-7; a weak D match, TRBD2 (6 bases). V gave up 3 bases and J gave up 0 bases, with 10 bases separating them. CDR1 and CDR2 from the germline V gene are SGHKS and YYEKEE (reference sequence). The CDR3 has 14 amino acids. CDR3 sequence (DNA): TGTGCCAGCAGCTGGGGACTGGGCTCCTACGAGCAGTACGTC. Its translation is CASSWGLGSYEQYV.

The CDR3 here is CASSSLTGANEKLFF. The CDR3 DNA reads as TGCGCCAGCAGCTCCTTGACAGGGGCAAATGAAAAACTGTTTTTT. V and J are TRBV5-1 and TRBJ1-4, with TRBD1 matching over 8 bases. Germline V gives CDR1 SGHRS, CDR2 YFSETQ. V was pared by 3 bases and J by 5 bases, with 6 bases of the junction left unmatched. This CDR3 is built from 15 residues.

This chain uses TRBV6-4 with TRBJ2-1; 9 nucleotides match TRBD2. V was clipped by 4 bases and J by 4 bases; unmatched bases: 5. Germline V CDR1 and CDR2: MRHNA, SNTAGT. The CDR3 length is 15 residues. CDR3 in amino acids: CASSASSGGYNEQFF. CDR3 DNA: TGTGCCAGCAGTGCTAGTAGCGGGGGATACAATGAGCAGTTCTTC.

This clone has a handful of counts. The CDR3: CASSTRQGPNYGYTF. CDR3 DNA: TGTGCCAGCAGTACGCGGCAGGGGCCCAACTATGGCTACACCTTC. This chain uses TRBV6-5 with TRBJ1-2; weak D call: TRBD1 (6 bases). V shed 5 bases and J shed 2 bases, with 15 bases lying between them. CDR1 is MNHEY, CDR2 SVGAGI, per germline. The CDR3 consists of 15 residues.

The rearrangement links TRBV5-4 to TRBJ2-5; TRBD1 matches 10 bases. Germline CDR1 SGHNT, CDR2 YYREEE (reference sequence). The CDR3 contains 15 residues. Trimming removed 3 bases from V and 1 base from J; junction bases left unmatched: 3. CDR3 sequence: CASSSGQGVQETQYF. CDR3 DNA: TGTGCCAGCAGCTCAGGACAGGGGGTCCAAGAGACCCAGTACTTC.

The chain recombines TRBV27 with TRBJ1-1; 8 nucleotides line up with TRBD1. J was trimmed by 3 bases and V by 6 bases; bases with no gene match: 12. The CDR3 has 16 residues. The germline V gene has CDR1 MNHEY and CDR2 SMNVEV (reference sequence). CDR3 DNA: TGTGCCAGCAGGAAAGACAGGGGCCCTAGGGACACTGAAGCTTTCTTT. Its translation is CASRKDRGPRDTEAFF.

The genes are TRBV9 and TRBJ2-1; 7 positions match TRBD2. This CDR3 comprises 17 residues. Germline V gene lookup returns CDR1 SGDLS and CDR2 YYNGEE. Germline trimming cut 3 bases from V and 4 bases from J; bases unmatched to any gene: 13. The CDR3: CASSANPSAGRYNEQFF. CDR3 sequence (DNA): TGTGCCAGCAGCGCAAACCCGAGCGCCGGGAGGTACAATGAGCAGTTCTTC. The complete variable domain, with remaining parts taken from reference TRBV9 and TRBJ2-1, reads DSGVTQTPKHLITATGQRVTLRCSPRSGDLSVYWYQQSLDQGLQFLIQYYNGEERAKGNILERFSAQQFPDLHSELNLSSLELGDSALYFCASSANPSAGRYNEQFFGPGTRLTVL.

The chain uses TRBV5-1 and TRBJ2-5, with a weak D call TRBD1 (7 bases). Germline V gives CDR1 SGHRS, CDR2 YFSETQ. The CDR3 has 18 residues. V was pared by 0 bases and J by 5 bases, with 23 bases between. CDR3 bases: TGCGCCAGCAGCTTGGTATTCGGTGGAGGGGGCTCGGCGGAGACCCAGTACTTC. Amino acids: CASSLVFGGGGSAETQYF.